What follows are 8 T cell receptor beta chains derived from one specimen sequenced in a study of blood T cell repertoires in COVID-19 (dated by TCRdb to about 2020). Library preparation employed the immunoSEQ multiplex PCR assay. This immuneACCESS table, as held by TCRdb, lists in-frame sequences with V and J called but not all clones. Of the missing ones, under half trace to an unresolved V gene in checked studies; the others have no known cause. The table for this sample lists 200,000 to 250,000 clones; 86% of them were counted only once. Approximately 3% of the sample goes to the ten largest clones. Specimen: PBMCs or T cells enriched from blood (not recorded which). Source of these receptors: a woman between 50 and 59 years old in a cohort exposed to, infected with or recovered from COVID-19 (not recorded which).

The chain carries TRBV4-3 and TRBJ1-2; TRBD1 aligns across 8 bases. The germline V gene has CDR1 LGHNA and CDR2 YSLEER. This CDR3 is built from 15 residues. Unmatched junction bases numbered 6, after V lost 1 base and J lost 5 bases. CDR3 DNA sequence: TGCGCCAGCAGCCAAGGGGGGACAGGAGCTTATGGCTACACCTTC. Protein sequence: CASSQGGTGAYGYTF.

This chain's CDR3 is CASSLEGGLRVQYF. The CDR3 bases are TGCGCCAGCAGCTTGGAGGGAGGATTACGAGTGCAGTACTTC. This chain connects TRBV5-1 to TRBJ2-7; tentative D call: TRBD2 (6 bases). Germline CDR1 is SGHRS and CDR2 is YFSETQ. V lost 0 bases, J lost 9 bases, and 16 bases lay in between. CDR3 length equals 14 residues.

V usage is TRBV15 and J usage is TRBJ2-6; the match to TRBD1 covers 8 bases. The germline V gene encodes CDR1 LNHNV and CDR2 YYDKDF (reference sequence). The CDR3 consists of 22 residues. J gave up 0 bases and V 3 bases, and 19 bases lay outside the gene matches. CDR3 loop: CATSRTRVGTGYAGSGANVLTF. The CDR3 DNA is TGTGCCACCAGCAGGACCCGCGTCGGGACAGGATATGCTGGCTCTGGGGCCAACGTCCTGACTTTC.

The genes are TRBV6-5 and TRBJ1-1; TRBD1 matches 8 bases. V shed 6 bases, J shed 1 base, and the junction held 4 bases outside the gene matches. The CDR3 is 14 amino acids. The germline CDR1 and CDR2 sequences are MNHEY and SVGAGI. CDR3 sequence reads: CASSRTGRNTEAFF. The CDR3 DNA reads TGTGCCAGCAGCAGGACAGGGAGGAACACTGAAGCTTTCTTT.

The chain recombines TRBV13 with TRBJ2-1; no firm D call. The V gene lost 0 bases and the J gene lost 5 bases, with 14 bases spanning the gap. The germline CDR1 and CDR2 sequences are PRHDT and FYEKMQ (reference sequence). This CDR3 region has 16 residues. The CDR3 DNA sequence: TGTGCCAGCAGCTTAGGAGTAGCACGGTCACACAATGAGCAGTTCTTC. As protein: CASSLGVARSHNEQFF.

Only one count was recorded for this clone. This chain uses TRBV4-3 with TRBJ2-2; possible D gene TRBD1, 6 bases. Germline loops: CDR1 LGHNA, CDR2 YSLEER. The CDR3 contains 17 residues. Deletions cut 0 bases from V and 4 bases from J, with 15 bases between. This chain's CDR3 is CASSQDVGPGVTGELFF. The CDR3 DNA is TGCGCCAGCAGCCAAGATGTCGGGCCAGGGGTCACCGGGGAGCTGTTTTTT.

As DNA, the CDR3 is TGTGCCAGCAGCCAAGAAGGGACAGGGGGGAGGACCCAGTACTTC. Translation gives CASSQEGTGGRTQYF. V gene TRBV4-2 combines with J gene TRBJ2-5, with 11 bases matching TRBD1. CDR1 and CDR2 (germline): LGHNA, YNFKEQ. V shed 0 bases, J shed 7 bases, and the junction held 4 bases outside the gene matches. The CDR3 totals 15 residues.

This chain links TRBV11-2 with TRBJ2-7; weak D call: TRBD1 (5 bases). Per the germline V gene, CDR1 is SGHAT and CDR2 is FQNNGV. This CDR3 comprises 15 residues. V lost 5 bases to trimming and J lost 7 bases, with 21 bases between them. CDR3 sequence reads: CASSTLGAITIEQYF. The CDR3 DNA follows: TGTGCCAGCAGCACTCTTGGGGCAATTACGATTGAGCAGTACTTC.